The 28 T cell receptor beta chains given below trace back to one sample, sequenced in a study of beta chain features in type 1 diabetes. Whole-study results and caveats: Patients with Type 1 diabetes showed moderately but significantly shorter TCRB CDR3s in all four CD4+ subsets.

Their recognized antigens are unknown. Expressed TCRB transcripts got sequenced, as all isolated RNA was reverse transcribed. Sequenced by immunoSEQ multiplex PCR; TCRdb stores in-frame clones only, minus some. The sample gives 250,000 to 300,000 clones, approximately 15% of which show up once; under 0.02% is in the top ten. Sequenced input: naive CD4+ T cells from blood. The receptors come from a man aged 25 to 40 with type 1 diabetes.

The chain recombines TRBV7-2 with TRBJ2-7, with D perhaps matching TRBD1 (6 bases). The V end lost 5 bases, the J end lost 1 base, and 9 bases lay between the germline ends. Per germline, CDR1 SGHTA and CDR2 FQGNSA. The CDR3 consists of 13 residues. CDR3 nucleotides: TGTGCCAGCAGCATCGGACAGTCCTACGAGCAGTACTTC. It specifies CASSIGQSYEQYF.

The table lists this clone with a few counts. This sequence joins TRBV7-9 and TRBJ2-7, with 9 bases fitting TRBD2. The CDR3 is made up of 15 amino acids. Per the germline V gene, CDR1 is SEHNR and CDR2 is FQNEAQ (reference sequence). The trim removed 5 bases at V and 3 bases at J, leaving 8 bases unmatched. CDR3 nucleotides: TGTGCCAGCAGCCCGGGACTAGCCGCCTACTACGAGCAGTACTTC. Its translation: CASSPGLAAYYEQYF. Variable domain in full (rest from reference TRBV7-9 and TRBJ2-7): DTGVSQNPRHKITKRGQNVTFRCDPISEHNRLYWYRQTLGQGPEFLTYFQNEAQLEKSRLLSDRFSAERPKGSFSTLEIQRTEQGDSAMYLCASSPGLAAYYEQYFGPGTRLTVT.

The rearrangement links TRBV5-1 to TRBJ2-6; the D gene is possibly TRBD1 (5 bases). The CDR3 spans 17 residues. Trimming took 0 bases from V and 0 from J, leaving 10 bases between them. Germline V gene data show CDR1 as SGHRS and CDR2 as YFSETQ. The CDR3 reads CASSLDDRFSGANVLTF. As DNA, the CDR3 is TGCGCCAGCAGCTTGGACGACAGATTCTCTGGGGCCAACGTCCTGACTTTC.

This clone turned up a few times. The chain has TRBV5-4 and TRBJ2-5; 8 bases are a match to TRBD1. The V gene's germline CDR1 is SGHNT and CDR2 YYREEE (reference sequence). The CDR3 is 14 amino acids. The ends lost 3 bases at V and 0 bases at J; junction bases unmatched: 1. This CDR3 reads CASSWDRYQETQYF. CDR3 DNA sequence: TGTGCCAGCAGCTGGGACAGGTACCAAGAGACCCAGTACTTC.

The CDR3 nucleotides read TGCGCCAGCAGCTTGATAGGGGGCCCGAACACTGAAGCTTTCTTT. It specifies CASSLIGGPNTEAFF. The V call is TRBV5-1, the J call TRBJ1-1; 7 positions match TRBD1. Germline CDR1 is SGHRS and CDR2 is YFSETQ. There are 15 residues in the CDR3. Losses at the gene ends were 1 base for V and 1 base for J; bases not matched to a gene: 4.

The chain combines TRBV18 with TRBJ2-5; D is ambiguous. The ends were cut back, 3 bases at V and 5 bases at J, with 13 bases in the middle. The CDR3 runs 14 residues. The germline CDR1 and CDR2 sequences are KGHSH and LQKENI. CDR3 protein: CASSPPAMRETQYF. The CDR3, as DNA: TGTGCCAGCTCACCGCCAGCGATGAGGGAGACCCAGTACTTC.

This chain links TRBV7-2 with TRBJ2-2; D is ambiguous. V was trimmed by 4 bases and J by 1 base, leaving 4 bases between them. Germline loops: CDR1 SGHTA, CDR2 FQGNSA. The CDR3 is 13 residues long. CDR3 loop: CASSSRNTGELFF. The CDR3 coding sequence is TGTGCCAGCAGCTCCAGGAACACCGGGGAGCTGTTTTTT.

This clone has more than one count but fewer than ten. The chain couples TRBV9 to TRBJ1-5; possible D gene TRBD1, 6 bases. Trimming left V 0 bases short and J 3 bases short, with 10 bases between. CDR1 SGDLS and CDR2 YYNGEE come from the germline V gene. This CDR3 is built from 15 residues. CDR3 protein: CASSVDPGDNQPQHF. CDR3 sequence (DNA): TGTGCCAGCAGCGTAGACCCAGGGGACAATCAGCCCCAGCATTTT.

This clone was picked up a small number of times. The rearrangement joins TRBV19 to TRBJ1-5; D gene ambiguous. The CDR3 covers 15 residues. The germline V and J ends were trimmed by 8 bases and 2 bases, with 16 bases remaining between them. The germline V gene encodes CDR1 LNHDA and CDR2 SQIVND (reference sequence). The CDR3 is CASLLSGIGNQPQHF. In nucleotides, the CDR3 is TGTGCCAGTTTGTTGTCGGGGATCGGCAATCAGCCCCAGCATTTT. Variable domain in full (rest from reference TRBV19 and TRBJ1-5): DGGITQSPKYLFRKEGQNVTLSCEQNLNHDAMYWYRQDPGQGLRLIYYSQIVNDFQKGDIAEGYSVSREKKESFPLTVTSAQKNPTAFYLCASLLSGIGNQPQHFGDGTRLSIL.

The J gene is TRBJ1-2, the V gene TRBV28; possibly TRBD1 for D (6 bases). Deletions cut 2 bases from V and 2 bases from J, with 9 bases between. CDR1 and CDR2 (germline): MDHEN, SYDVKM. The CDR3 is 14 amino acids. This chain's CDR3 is CASSLTGKNYGYTF. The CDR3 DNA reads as TGTGCCAGCAGTTTAACAGGGAAGAACTATGGCTACACCTTC.

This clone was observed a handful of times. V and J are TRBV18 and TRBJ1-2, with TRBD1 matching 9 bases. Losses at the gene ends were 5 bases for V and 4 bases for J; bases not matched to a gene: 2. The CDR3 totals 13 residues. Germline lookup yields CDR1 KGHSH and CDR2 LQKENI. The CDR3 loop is CASSSDRGYGYTF. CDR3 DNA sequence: TGTGCCAGCTCATCGGACAGGGGCTATGGCTACACCTTC. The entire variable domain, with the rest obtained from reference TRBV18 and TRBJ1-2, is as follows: NAGVMQNPRHLVRRRGQEARLRCSPMKGHSHVYWYRQLPEEGLKFMVYLQKENIIDESGMPKERFSAEFPKEGPSILRIQQVVRGDSAAYFCASSSDRGYGYTFGSGTRLTVV.

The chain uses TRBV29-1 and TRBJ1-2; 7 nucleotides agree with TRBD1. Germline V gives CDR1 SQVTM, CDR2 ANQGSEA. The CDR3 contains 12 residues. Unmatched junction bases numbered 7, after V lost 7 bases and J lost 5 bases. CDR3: CSADRARYGYTF. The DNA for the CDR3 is TGCAGCGCCGACAGGGCTCGTTATGGCTACACCTTC. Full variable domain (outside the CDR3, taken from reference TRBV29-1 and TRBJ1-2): SAVISQKPSRDICQRGTSLTIQCQVDSQVTMMFWYRQQPGQSLTLIATANQGSEATYESGFVIDKFPISRPNLTFSTLTVSNMSPEDSSIYLCSADRARYGYTFGSGTRLTVV.

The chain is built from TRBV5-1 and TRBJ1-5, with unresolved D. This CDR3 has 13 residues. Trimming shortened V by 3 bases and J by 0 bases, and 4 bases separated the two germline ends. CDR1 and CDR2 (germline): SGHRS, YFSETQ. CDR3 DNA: TGCGCCAGCAGCTCAGATAGCAATCAGCCCCAGCATTTT. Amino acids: CASSSDSNQPQHF.

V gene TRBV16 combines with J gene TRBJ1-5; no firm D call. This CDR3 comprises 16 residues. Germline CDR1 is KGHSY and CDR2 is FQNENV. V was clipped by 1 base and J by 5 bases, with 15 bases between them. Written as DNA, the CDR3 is TGTGCCAGCAGCCAATTTGGCGCAGGCGCCGATCAGCCCCAGCATTTT. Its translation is CASSQFGAGADQPQHF.

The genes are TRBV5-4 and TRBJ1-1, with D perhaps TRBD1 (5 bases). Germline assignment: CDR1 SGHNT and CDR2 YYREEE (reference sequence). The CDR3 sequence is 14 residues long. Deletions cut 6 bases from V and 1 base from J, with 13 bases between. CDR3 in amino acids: CASTTGGGNTEAFF. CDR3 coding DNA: TGTGCCAGCACCACCGGGGGAGGGAACACTGAAGCTTTCTTT.

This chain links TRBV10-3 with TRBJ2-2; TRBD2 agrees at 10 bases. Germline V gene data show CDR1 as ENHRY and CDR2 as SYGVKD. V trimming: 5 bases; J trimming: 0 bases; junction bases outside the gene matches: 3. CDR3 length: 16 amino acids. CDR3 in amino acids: CAISWTSGTNTGELFF. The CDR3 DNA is TGTGCCATCAGTTGGACTAGCGGAACGAACACCGGGGAGCTGTTTTTT.

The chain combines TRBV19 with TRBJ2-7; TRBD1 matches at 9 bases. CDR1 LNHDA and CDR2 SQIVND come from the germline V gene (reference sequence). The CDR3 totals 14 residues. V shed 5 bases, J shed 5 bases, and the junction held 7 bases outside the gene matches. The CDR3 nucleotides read TGTGCCAGTAGTTCATGGACAGGGGTTCACGAGCAGTACTTC. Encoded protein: CASSSWTGVHEQYF. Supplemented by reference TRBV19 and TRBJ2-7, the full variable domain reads DGGITQSPKYLFRKEGQNVTLSCEQNLNHDAMYWYRQDPGQGLRLIYYSQIVNDFQKGDIAEGYSVSREKKESFPLTVTSAQKNPTAFYLCASSSWTGVHEQYFGPGTRLTVT.

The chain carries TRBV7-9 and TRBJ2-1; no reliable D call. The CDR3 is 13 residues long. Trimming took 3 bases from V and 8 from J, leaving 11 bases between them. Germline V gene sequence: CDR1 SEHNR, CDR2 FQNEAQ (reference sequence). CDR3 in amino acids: CASSLGPPDEQFF. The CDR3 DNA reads TGTGCCAGCAGCTTGGGCCCCCCAGATGAGCAGTTCTTC.

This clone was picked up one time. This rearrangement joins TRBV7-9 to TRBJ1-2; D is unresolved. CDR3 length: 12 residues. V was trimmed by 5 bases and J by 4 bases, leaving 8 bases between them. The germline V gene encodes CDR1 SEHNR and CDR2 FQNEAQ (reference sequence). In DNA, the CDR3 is TGTGCCAGCAGCCGCGACTTCTATGGCTACACCTTC. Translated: CASSRDFYGYTF.

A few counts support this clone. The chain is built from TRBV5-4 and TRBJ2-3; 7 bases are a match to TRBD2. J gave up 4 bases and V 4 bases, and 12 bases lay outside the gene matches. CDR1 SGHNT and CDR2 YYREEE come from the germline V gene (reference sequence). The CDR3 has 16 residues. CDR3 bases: TGTGCCAGCAGCGAGTACCAAGCGGGACTATCAGATACGCAGTATTTT. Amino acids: CASSEYQAGLSDTQYF.

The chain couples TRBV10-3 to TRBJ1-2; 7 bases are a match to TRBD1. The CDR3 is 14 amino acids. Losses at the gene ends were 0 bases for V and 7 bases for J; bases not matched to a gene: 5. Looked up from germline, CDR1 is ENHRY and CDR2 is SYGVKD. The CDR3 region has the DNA TGTGCCATCAGTGAGTCCGCAGGGGGTGTTGGCTACACCTTC. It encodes CAISESAGGVGYTF.

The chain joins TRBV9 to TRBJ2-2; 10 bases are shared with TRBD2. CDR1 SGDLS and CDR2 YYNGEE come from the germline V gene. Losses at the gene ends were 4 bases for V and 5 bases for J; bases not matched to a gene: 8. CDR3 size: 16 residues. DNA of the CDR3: TGTGCCAGCAGCCCCCAGACTAGCGGGTCTACCGGGGAGCTGTTTTTT. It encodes CASSPQTSGSTGELFF.

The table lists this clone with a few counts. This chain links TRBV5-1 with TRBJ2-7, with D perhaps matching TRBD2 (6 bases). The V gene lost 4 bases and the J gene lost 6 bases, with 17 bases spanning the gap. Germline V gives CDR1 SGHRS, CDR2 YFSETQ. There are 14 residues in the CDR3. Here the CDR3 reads CASSGFSVGGEQYF. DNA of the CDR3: TGCGCCAGCAGCGGCTTTTCCGTCGGGGGCGAGCAGTACTTC.

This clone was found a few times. Written as DNA, the CDR3 is TGCAGCGTTGAAGATCTTGGCGGGGCAGCTAACTATGGCTACACCTTC. Its translation: CSVEDLGGAANYGYTF. The chain couples TRBV29-1 to TRBJ1-2, with D possibly matching TRBD1 (5 bases). V lost 0 bases and J lost 0, with 14 bases in between. The CDR3 length is 16 residues. Looked up from germline, CDR1 is SQVTM and CDR2 is ANQGSEA. Filled out from reference TRBV29-1 and TRBJ1-2, the complete variable domain reads SAVISQKPSRDICQRGTSLTIQCQVDSQVTMMFWYRQQPGQSLTLIATANQGSEATYESGFVIDKFPISRPNLTFSTLTVSNMSPEDSSIYLCSVEDLGGAANYGYTFGSGTRLTVV.

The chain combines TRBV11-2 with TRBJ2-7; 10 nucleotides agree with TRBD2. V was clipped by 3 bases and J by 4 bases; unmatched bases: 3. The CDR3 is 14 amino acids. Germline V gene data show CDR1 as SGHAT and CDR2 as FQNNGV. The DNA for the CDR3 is TGTGCCAGCAGCTTGCTAGCGGGAGATTACGAGCAGTACTTC. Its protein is CASSLLAGDYEQYF.

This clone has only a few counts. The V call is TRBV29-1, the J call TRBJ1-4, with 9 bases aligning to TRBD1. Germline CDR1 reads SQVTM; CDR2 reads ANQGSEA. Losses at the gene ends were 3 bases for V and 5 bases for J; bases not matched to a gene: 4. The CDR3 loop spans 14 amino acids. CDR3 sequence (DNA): TGCAGCGTTGAGGCCGGGACAGGGAATGAAAAACTGTTTTTT. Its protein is CSVEAGTGNEKLFF. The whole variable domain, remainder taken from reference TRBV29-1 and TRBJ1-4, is SAVISQKPSRDICQRGTSLTIQCQVDSQVTMMFWYRQQPGQSLTLIATANQGSEATYESGFVIDKFPISRPNLTFSTLTVSNMSPEDSSIYLCSVEAGTGNEKLFFGSGTQLSVL.

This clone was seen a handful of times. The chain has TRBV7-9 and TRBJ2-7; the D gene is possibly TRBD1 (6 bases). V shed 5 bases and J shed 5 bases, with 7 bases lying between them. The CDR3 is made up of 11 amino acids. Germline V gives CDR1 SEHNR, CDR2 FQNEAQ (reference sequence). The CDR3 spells CASSGGHEQYF. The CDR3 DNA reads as TGTGCCAGCAGCGGGGGCCACGAGCAGTACTTC.

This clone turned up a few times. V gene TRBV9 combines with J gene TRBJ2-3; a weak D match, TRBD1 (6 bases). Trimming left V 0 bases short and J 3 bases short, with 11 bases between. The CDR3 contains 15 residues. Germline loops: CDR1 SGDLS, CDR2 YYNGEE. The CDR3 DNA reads TGTGCCAGCAGCGTAGCTCAGGGGCAAACAGATACGCAGTATTTT. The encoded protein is CASSVAQGQTDTQYF.